This paragraph reports one TCR beta chain. This entry belongs to a study of technical replicates of blood from several donors. Method: immunoSEQ multiplex PCR; TCRdb's copy keeps in-frame clones and lacks some. The table lists over 55,000 clones, around 86% of them singletons. Trimming shortened V by 4 bases and J by 4 bases, and 14 bases separated the two germline ends. The length of the CDR3 is 15 residues. Germline V gene lookup returns CDR1 SNHLY and CDR2 FYNNEI. Sequencing used PBMCs. This sequence was found in a human donor in good health. Some clones in this sample may be carry-over from other donors' samples. The chain has TRBV2 and TRBJ2-1; TRBD2 might be the D (7 bases). DNA for the CDR3: TGTGCCAGCAGTGGGAGGGGGGGCGGTTACAATGAGCAGTTCTTC. Encoded protein: CASSGRGGGYNEQFF.